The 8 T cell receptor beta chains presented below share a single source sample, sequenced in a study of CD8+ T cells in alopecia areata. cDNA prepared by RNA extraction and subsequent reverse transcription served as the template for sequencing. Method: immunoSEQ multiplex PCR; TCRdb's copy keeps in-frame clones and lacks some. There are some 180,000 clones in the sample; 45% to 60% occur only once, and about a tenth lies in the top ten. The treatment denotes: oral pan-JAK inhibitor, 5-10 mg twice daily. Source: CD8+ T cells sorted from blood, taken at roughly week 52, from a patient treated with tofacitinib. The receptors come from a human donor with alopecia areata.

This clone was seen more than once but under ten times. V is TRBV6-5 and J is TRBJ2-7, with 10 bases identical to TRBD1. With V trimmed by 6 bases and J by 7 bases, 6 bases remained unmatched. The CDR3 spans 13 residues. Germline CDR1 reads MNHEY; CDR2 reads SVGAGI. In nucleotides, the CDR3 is TGTGCCAGCAGACGGGGACAGGGGCAAGAGCAGTACTTC. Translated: CASRRGQGQEQYF.

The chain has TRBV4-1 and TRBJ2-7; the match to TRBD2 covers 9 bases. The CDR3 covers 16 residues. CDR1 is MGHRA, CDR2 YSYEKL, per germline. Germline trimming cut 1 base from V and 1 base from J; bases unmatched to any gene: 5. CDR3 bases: TGCGCCAGCAGCCAAGGGGGCGGGAGGGGATCCTACGAGCAGTACTTC. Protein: CASSQGGGRGSYEQYF.

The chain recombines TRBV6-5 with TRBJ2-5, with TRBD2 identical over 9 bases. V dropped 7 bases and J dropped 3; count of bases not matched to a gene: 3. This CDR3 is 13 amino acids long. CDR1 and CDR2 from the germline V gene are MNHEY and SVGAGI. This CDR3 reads CASTLAGEETQYF. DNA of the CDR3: TGTGCCAGCACCTTAGCGGGGGAAGAGACCCAGTACTTC.

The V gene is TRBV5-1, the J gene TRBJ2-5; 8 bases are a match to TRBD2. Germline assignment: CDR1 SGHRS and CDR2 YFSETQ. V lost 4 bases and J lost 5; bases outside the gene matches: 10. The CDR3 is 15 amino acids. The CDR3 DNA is TGCGCCAGCAGCCAGGTAGCGGGGCCGGGGGAGACCCAGTACTTC. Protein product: CASSQVAGPGETQYF. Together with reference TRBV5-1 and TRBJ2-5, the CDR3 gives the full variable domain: KAGVTQTPRYLIKTRGQQVTLSCSPISGHRSVSWYQQTPGQGLQFLFEYFSETQRNKGNFPGRFSGRQFSNSRSEMNVSTLELGDSALYLCASSQVAGPGETQYFGPGTRLLVL.

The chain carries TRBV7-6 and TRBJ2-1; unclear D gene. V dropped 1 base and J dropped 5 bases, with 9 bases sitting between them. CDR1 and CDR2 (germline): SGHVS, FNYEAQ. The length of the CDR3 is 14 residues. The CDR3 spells CASSLGGSHNEQFF. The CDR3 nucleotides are TGTGCCAGCAGCTTAGGAGGAAGCCACAATGAGCAGTTCTTC.

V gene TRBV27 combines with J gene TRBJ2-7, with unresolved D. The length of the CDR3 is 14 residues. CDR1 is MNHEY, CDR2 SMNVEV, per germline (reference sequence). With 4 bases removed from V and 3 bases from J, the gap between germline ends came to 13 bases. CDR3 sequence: CASSSLQVGYEQYF. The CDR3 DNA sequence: TGTGCCAGCAGTTCCCTTCAGGTTGGCTACGAGCAGTACTTC.

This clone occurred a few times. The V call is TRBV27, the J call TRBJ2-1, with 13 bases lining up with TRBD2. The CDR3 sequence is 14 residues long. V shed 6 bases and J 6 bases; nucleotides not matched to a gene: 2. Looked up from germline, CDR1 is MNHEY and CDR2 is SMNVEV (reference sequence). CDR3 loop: CASRLAGGPNEQFF. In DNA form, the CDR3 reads TGTGCCAGCAGACTAGCGGGGGGGCCCAATGAGCAGTTCTTC.

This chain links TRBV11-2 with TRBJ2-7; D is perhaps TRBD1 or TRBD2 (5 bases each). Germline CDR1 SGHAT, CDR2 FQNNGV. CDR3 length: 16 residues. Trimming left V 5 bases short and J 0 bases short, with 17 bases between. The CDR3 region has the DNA TGTGCCAGCAGCCGAGTTCTCGAGGGGATCTCCTACGAGCAGTACTTC. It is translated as CASSRVLEGISYEQYF.